The rows below give T cell receptor beta chains drawn from one sample of a study of metastatic and nonmetastatic thyroid tumors. TCRdb recomputed clones from the PCR reads via MiXCR. Among around 25,000 clones listed, approximately 12% were seen once. The sequencing sample was made of blood. These receptors were obtained from a female donor with papillary thyroid cancer or a benign thyroid nodule (not recorded which). Some clones in this sample may be carry-over from other donors' samples. Each CDR3 is given without its conserved first and last residue.

TRBJ2-2 | TRBV9 | ASQTGNTGELF
TRBJ2-1 | TRBV29-1 | SVEELVQGARNEQF
TRBJ1-3 | TRBV3-1 | ASTPTVSSGNTIY
TRBJ1-2 | TRBV19 | ASSPSTAYGYT
TRBJ1-2 | TRBV20-1 | SARHTGQGTRYT
TRBJ2-4 | TRBV6-1 | ASSTGGRNIQY
TRBJ1-3 | TRBV9 | ASSPPGNTIY
TRBJ2-2 | TRBV20-1 | SARTGANTGELF
TRBJ2-1 | TRBV6-1 | ASSGVHPRAYNEQF
TRBJ1-1 | TRBV6-1 | ASSRSLDRVNTEAF
TRBJ2-7 | TRBV2 | ASSVARGSAYEQY
TRBJ2-3 | TRBV5-5 | ASSIQGRSTDTQY
TRBJ2-7 | TRBV4-3 | ASSRLAGTASYEQY
TRBJ2-5 | TRBV5-1 | ASSWALAQETQH
TRBJ2-1 | TRBV6-5 | ASSSRTGISYNEQF
TRBJ2-7 | TRBV4-1 | ASSQDPASGLEEQY
TRBJ2-1 | TRBV12-3/TRBV12-4 | ASSPRTSGREGDEQF
TRBJ1-2 | TRBV12-3/TRBV12-4 | ASARGLRYGYT
TRBJ2-7 | TRBV5-1 | ASSWDRGYEQY
TRBJ1-2 | TRBV18 | ASSPTPDRGGYT
TRBJ1-1 | TRBV7-3 | ASSLAANTEAF
TRBJ2-6 | TRBV6-1 | ASSEASSGANVLA
TRBJ2-7 | TRBV28 | ASSSPLRDHSERY
TRBJ1-4 | TRBV19 | ASTQRGEELF
TRBJ2-1 | TRBV2 | ASSSSGQDSYNEQF
TRBJ2-7 | TRBV14 | ASSQGQDYEQY
TRBJ2-3 | TRBV20-1 | SARDLWVRDTQY
TRBJ1-1 | TRBV6-2/TRBV6-3 | ASSYATGWTEAF
TRBJ2-2 | TRBV6-1 | ASSAQLAGSSGELF
TRBJ2-1 | TRBV19 | AAEGQYNEQF
TRBJ1-5 | TRBV30 | AWSIWDSNQPQH
TRBJ2-6 | TRBV3-1 | ASSQDRSGGVISGANVLT
TRBJ2-7 | TRBV3-1 | ASSQAVDSLQY
TRBJ2-6 | TRBV28 | ASSNSGANVLT
TRBJ2-7 | TRBV9 | ASSVDWGHEQY
TRBJ1-1 | TRBV20-1 | SAPRGGPNTEAF
TRBJ1-4 | TRBV20-1 | SARPIGTGDWEKLF
TRBJ2-7 | TRBV20-1 | SASPGWEQY
TRBJ1-1 | TRBV7-8 | ASGQGGTEAF
TRBJ2-5 | TRBV7-6 | ASSFSGIQETQY